The clone carrying this T cell receptor beta chain was detected ten times or more. What it recognizes is unknown. The sample is drawn from a study of T-cell memory formation after mild COVID-19. Study details: TCR clusters were mostly confined to one donor each.

The study's findings and limits: The pre-infection memory compartment contained some responding clones, suggesting cross-reactive memory joined. Day 15 to 85 contracting clones showed balanced CD4/CD8; day 15 to 37 expanders favored CD4+.

Constant-segment-primed 5'RACE gave TCR alpha and TCR beta cDNA libraries with sample barcodes and UMIs. One entry per CDR3 protein, called by TCRdb with MiXCR from the 5' RACE reads. The sample lists 250,000 to 300,000 distinct CDR3 sequences, 15% to 20% occurring once. The sequenced sample was PBMCs or a T cell subset sorted from them (not recorded which). The receptor's source is a man aged 18 to 30 who had mild COVID-19 (a few samples of this study predate the infection). Cell type and time point are not known.

As DNA, the CDR3 is TGCGCCAGCAGCTTGGGGACAGCTCCTGGGGCCAACGTCCTGACTTTC. Translating gives CASSLGTAPGANVLTF. The chain is built from TRBV5-1 and TRBJ2-6; maybe TRBD1 (6 bases). The CDR3 has 16 residues. Germline CDR1 SGHRS, CDR2 YFSETQ. V shed 0 bases and J shed 2 bases, with 9 bases lying between them.